This is a list of T cell receptor beta chains from one sample in a study of cytomegalovirus exposure and HLA in healthy donors. The protocol was immunoSEQ multiplex PCR, while the TCRdb copy is restricted to in-frame clones and leaves out a portion. The table has roughly 200,000 clones, less than 90% seen once. The sequenced sample consisted of PBMCs. The receptors were gathered from a woman aged 25 to 39 in good health and CMV-seronegative. Each CDR3 is given with its conserved first and last residue. D genes are given only for firm matches. Only some rows state a clone size, as once, few, many or a class for expanded clones.

d_call: .; v_call: TRBV28; cdr3_length: 14; j_call: TRBJ1-2; clone_size: .; cdr3_nt: TGTGCCAGCAGTTTACACGGTGAAAACTATGGCTACACCTTC; cdr3_aa: CASSLHGENYGYTF
d_call: TRBD2; v_call: TRBV7-3; cdr3_length: 16; j_call: TRBJ2-2; clone_size: .; cdr3_nt: TGTGCCAGCAGCTTAGGCGGGAGTACGAACACCGGGGAGCTGTTTTTT; cdr3_aa: CASSLGGSTNTGELFF
d_call: .; v_call: TRBV7-9; cdr3_length: 14; j_call: TRBJ2-7; clone_size: .; cdr3_nt: TGTGCCAGCAGCCGTCCCTTGGGCAGGGACGAGCAGTACTTC; cdr3_aa: CASSRPLGRDEQYF
d_call: .; v_call: TRBV11-2; cdr3_length: 12; j_call: TRBJ2-5; clone_size: .; cdr3_nt: TGTGCCAGCAGCCCCGGGTGGGAGACCCAGTACTTC; cdr3_aa: CASSPGWETQYF
d_call: .; v_call: TRBV6-6; cdr3_length: 16; j_call: TRBJ2-7; clone_size: .; cdr3_nt: TGTGCCAGCAGTACTTTGAACAGGGCCGAAGGGGGCGAGCAGTACTTC; cdr3_aa: CASSTLNRAEGGEQYF
d_call: TRBD1; v_call: TRBV19; cdr3_length: 16; j_call: TRBJ1-1; clone_size: .; cdr3_nt: TGTGCCAGTAGTATAATCTTCGGACACAGGGGTGGTGAAGCTTTCTTT; cdr3_aa: CASSIIFGHRGGEAFF
d_call: .; v_call: TRBV9; cdr3_length: 17; j_call: TRBJ2-7; clone_size: .; cdr3_nt: TGTGCCAGCAGCGTAGGTGGTAGCCCCACGCCAGCTTACGAGCAGTACTTC; cdr3_aa: CASSVGGSPTPAYEQYF
d_call: .; v_call: TRBV9; cdr3_length: 14; j_call: TRBJ1-2; clone_size: .; cdr3_nt: TGTGCCAGCAGCGTACTACAGGGCAACTATGGCTACACCTTC; cdr3_aa: CASSVLQGNYGYTF
d_call: .; v_call: TRBV25-1; cdr3_length: 15; j_call: TRBJ1-4; clone_size: few; cdr3_nt: TGTGCCAGCAGAGGAAACAGGCATTTTCAGGAAAAACTGTTTTTT; cdr3_aa: CASRGNRHFQEKLFF
d_call: TRBD2; v_call: TRBV4-1; cdr3_length: 17; j_call: TRBJ2-7; clone_size: .; cdr3_nt: TGCGCCAGCAGCCAAAAAGAGGCTAGCGGGAGTTTTTACGAGCAGTACTTC; cdr3_aa: CASSQKEASGSFYEQYF
d_call: TRBD2; v_call: TRBV7-9; cdr3_length: 17; j_call: TRBJ2-1; clone_size: .; cdr3_nt: TGTGCCAGCAGCTCGGGACTAGCGGGAGGGCCCTACAATGAGCAGTTCTTC; cdr3_aa: CASSSGLAGGPYNEQFF
d_call: .; v_call: TRBV7-9; cdr3_length: 11; j_call: TRBJ2-3; clone_size: .; cdr3_nt: TGTGCCAGCAGCTTTAGCGATACGCAGTATTTT; cdr3_aa: CASSFSDTQYF
d_call: .; v_call: TRBV18; cdr3_length: 14; j_call: TRBJ1-1; clone_size: .; cdr3_nt: TGTGCCAGCCCAACGCTCAGGGTAATCACTGAAGCTTTCTTT; cdr3_aa: CASPTLRVITEAFF
d_call: TRBD1; v_call: TRBV4-1; cdr3_length: 17; j_call: TRBJ1-6; clone_size: .; cdr3_nt: TGCGCCAGCAGCCAAGATCGTCCGGGACAGTGGCATTCACCCCTCCACTTT; cdr3_aa: CASSQDRPGQWHSPLHF
d_call: .; v_call: TRBV6-1; cdr3_length: 12; j_call: TRBJ2-1; clone_size: few; cdr3_nt: TGTGCCAGCAGTGAAGCCCGCGATGAGCAGTTCTTC; cdr3_aa: CASSEARDEQFF
d_call: TRBD2; v_call: TRBV2; cdr3_length: 15; j_call: TRBJ2-5; clone_size: few; cdr3_nt: TGTGCCAGCAGAAGACAGCCCGGGGGGGGAGAGACCCAGTACTTC; cdr3_aa: CASRRQPGGGETQYF
d_call: TRBD1; v_call: TRBV15; cdr3_length: 16; j_call: TRBJ1-2; clone_size: .; cdr3_nt: TGTGCCACCAGCAGGGCCTCCGGGACAGCGCTCTATGGCTACACCTTC; cdr3_aa: CATSRASGTALYGYTF
d_call: TRBD2; v_call: TRBV19; cdr3_length: 17; j_call: TRBJ2-7; clone_size: .; cdr3_nt: TGTGCCAGTAGTCCCCCGGGAGTAGCGGGGGCTGGCTACGAGCAGTACTTC; cdr3_aa: CASSPPGVAGAGYEQYF
d_call: TRBD1; v_call: TRBV6-6; cdr3_length: 16; j_call: TRBJ2-2; clone_size: once; cdr3_nt: TGTGCCAGCAGCACTTCCGGGACAGTTAACACCGGGGAGCTGTTTTTT; cdr3_aa: CASSTSGTVNTGELFF
d_call: .; v_call: TRBV28; cdr3_length: 13; j_call: TRBJ2-5; clone_size: .; cdr3_nt: TGTGCCAGCAGTCCAGGGGTCCCGGAGACCCAGTACTTC; cdr3_aa: CASSPGVPETQYF
d_call: .; v_call: TRBV13; cdr3_length: 19; j_call: TRBJ2-5; clone_size: .; cdr3_nt: TGTGCCAGCAGCTTTGGTCGGCTGGACTCCTACCTAGGGCAAGAGACCCAGTACTTC; cdr3_aa: CASSFGRLDSYLGQETQYF
d_call: .; v_call: TRBV27; cdr3_length: 14; j_call: TRBJ2-7; clone_size: .; cdr3_nt: TGTGCCAGCAGTCCTTCGGACAGTCACTACGAGCAGTACTTC; cdr3_aa: CASSPSDSHYEQYF
d_call: .; v_call: TRBV2; cdr3_length: 14; j_call: TRBJ1-1; clone_size: .; cdr3_nt: TGTGCCAGCAGGAGTGACAACTTGAACACTGAAGCTTTCTTT; cdr3_aa: CASRSDNLNTEAFF
d_call: TRBD1; v_call: TRBV5-1; cdr3_length: 15; j_call: TRBJ2-7; clone_size: .; cdr3_nt: TGCGCCAGCAGTCGGACAGGGGTCAACCCTTACGAGCAGTACTTC; cdr3_aa: CASSRTGVNPYEQYF
d_call: TRBD2; v_call: TRBV28; cdr3_length: 15; j_call: TRBJ2-7; clone_size: .; cdr3_nt: TGTGCCAGCAGTTTATACGGGAGGCCCTCCTACGAGCAGTACTTC; cdr3_aa: CASSLYGRPSYEQYF
d_call: .; v_call: TRBV6-5; cdr3_length: 12; j_call: TRBJ2-2; clone_size: .; cdr3_nt: TGTGCCAGCCTCGGAGTCGGCGGGGAGCTGTTTTTT; cdr3_aa: CASLGVGGELFF
d_call: TRBD1; v_call: TRBV11-2; cdr3_length: 17; j_call: TRBJ2-3; clone_size: .; cdr3_nt: TGTGCCAGCAGCTCGAAGGGGGGACAGGGGCTCACAGATACGCAGTATTTT; cdr3_aa: CASSSKGGQGLTDTQYF
d_call: .; v_call: TRBV7-8; cdr3_length: 13; j_call: TRBJ2-3; clone_size: .; cdr3_nt: TGTGCCAGCACCGAAGGGGGAAAAGATACGCAGTATTTT; cdr3_aa: CASTEGGKDTQYF
d_call: TRBD1; v_call: TRBV6-6; cdr3_length: 14; j_call: TRBJ2-7; clone_size: .; cdr3_nt: TGTGCCAGCAGTTACCCGGGACAGGGCAACGAGCAGTACTTC; cdr3_aa: CASSYPGQGNEQYF
d_call: .; v_call: TRBV2; cdr3_length: 16; j_call: TRBJ2-5; clone_size: .; cdr3_nt: TGTGCCAGCGAAAGGGAGATTCTCCTCGGGGTAGAGACCCAGTACTTC; cdr3_aa: CASEREILLGVETQYF
d_call: .; v_call: TRBV5-1; cdr3_length: 14; j_call: TRBJ2-3; clone_size: .; cdr3_nt: TGCGCCAGCAGCGGTCAGGGGGGTCCAGATACGCAGTATTTT; cdr3_aa: CASSGQGGPDTQYF
d_call: TRBD1; v_call: TRBV15; cdr3_length: 14; j_call: TRBJ1-1; clone_size: .; cdr3_nt: TGTGCCACCAGCAGTGGACAGGGGTATACTGCAGCTTTCTTT; cdr3_aa: CATSSGQGYTAAFF
d_call: .; v_call: TRBV27; cdr3_length: 14; j_call: TRBJ2-1; clone_size: .; cdr3_nt: TGTGCCAGCAGTAACCCACCCCCAGGGTATGAGCAGTTCTTC; cdr3_aa: CASSNPPPGYEQFF
d_call: .; v_call: TRBV7-9; cdr3_length: 12; j_call: TRBJ2-7; clone_size: once; cdr3_nt: TGTGCCAGCAGCTTGGACTTCTACGAGCAGTACTTC; cdr3_aa: CASSLDFYEQYF
d_call: TRBD1; v_call: TRBV28; cdr3_length: 15; j_call: TRBJ1-4; clone_size: few; cdr3_nt: TGTGCCAGCATCTACAGGGGGCGAGCTAATGAAAAACTGTTTTTT; cdr3_aa: CASIYRGRANEKLFF
d_call: .; v_call: TRBV5-6; cdr3_length: 14; j_call: TRBJ2-5; clone_size: .; cdr3_nt: TGTGCCAGCAACCCCCTAGGGGCCCAAGAGACCCAGTACTTC; cdr3_aa: CASNPLGAQETQYF
d_call: .; v_call: TRBV19; cdr3_length: 15; j_call: TRBJ2-1; clone_size: .; cdr3_nt: TGTGCCAGTAGTATTGGGCAGGGTTCCTACAATGAGCAGTTCTTC; cdr3_aa: CASSIGQGSYNEQFF
d_call: .; v_call: TRBV18; cdr3_length: 14; j_call: TRBJ2-1; clone_size: .; cdr3_nt: TGTGCCAGCTCCCAGGGCACGATCTACAATGAGCAGTTCTTC; cdr3_aa: CASSQGTIYNEQFF
d_call: TRBD2; v_call: TRBV7-3; cdr3_length: 18; j_call: TRBJ2-1; clone_size: .; cdr3_nt: TGTGCCAGCAGCTTAATTGGGGATCCTAGCGGGAGTTTAAATGAGCAGTTCTTC; cdr3_aa: CASSLIGDPSGSLNEQFF
d_call: TRBD1; v_call: TRBV6-1; cdr3_length: 14; j_call: TRBJ2-7; clone_size: few; cdr3_nt: TGTGCCAGCAGTGGTAGGGACAGTTCCAACGAGCAGTACTTC; cdr3_aa: CASSGRDSSNEQYF
d_call: .; v_call: TRBV5-5; cdr3_length: 14; j_call: TRBJ2-7; clone_size: .; cdr3_nt: TGTGCCAGCAGCCCGGCAGGGGGGTCCTACGAGCAGTACTTC; cdr3_aa: CASSPAGGSYEQYF
d_call: .; v_call: TRBV27; cdr3_length: 14; j_call: TRBJ2-7; clone_size: .; cdr3_nt: TGTGCCAGCAGCCTTATAGGGCTGGGGCACGAGCAGTACTTC; cdr3_aa: CASSLIGLGHEQYF
d_call: TRBD1; v_call: TRBV18; cdr3_length: 12; j_call: TRBJ1-1; clone_size: .; cdr3_nt: TGTGCCAGCTCACGGACAGGGTCTGAAGCTTTCTTT; cdr3_aa: CASSRTGSEAFF
d_call: .; v_call: TRBV19; cdr3_length: 15; j_call: TRBJ2-5; clone_size: once; cdr3_nt: TGTGCCAGTAGAGGGCGCGGGTTGGTAGGAGGGACCCAGTACTTC; cdr3_aa: CASRGRGLVGGTQYF
d_call: .; v_call: TRBV4-1; cdr3_length: 13; j_call: TRBJ2-3; clone_size: few; cdr3_nt: TGCGCCAGCAGCCAAACTGGCACAGATACGCAGTATTTT; cdr3_aa: CASSQTGTDTQYF
d_call: .; v_call: TRBV6-1; cdr3_length: 15; j_call: TRBJ1-1; clone_size: .; cdr3_nt: TGTGCCAGCGGGGACACCGTGACAGTGAACACTGAAGCTTTCTTT; cdr3_aa: CASGDTVTVNTEAFF
d_call: .; v_call: TRBV11-3; cdr3_length: 16; j_call: TRBJ2-1; clone_size: .; cdr3_nt: TGTGCCAGCAGCCACTCCCGGGACAAGCACTACAATGAGCAGTTCTTC; cdr3_aa: CASSHSRDKHYNEQFF
d_call: .; v_call: TRBV7-2; cdr3_length: 14; j_call: TRBJ2-1; clone_size: .; cdr3_nt: TGTGCCAGCACCCGGGGACTGGCTTACAATGAGCAGTTCTTC; cdr3_aa: CASTRGLAYNEQFF
d_call: TRBD2; v_call: TRBV6-1; cdr3_length: 14; j_call: TRBJ2-1; clone_size: .; cdr3_nt: TGTGCCAGCAGGCTCAGCGGGAGTGACAATGAGCAGTTCTTC; cdr3_aa: CASRLSGSDNEQFF
d_call: TRBD2; v_call: TRBV30; cdr3_length: 15; j_call: TRBJ2-3; clone_size: .; cdr3_nt: TGTGCCTGGAGCGGAGGGGCGGGGGGCACAGATACGCAGTATTTT; cdr3_aa: CAWSGGAGGTDTQYF
d_call: TRBD1; v_call: TRBV19; cdr3_length: 15; j_call: TRBJ2-3; clone_size: .; cdr3_nt: TGTGCCAGTAGCAAACAGGGGGCTTGGACAGATACGCAGTATTTT; cdr3_aa: CASSKQGAWTDTQYF
d_call: TRBD2; v_call: TRBV27; cdr3_length: 12; j_call: TRBJ2-7; clone_size: .; cdr3_nt: TGTGACGGACTACTAGCGACGTACGAGCAGTACTTC; cdr3_aa: CDGLLATYEQYF
d_call: TRBD1; v_call: TRBV5-1; cdr3_length: 15; j_call: TRBJ2-2; clone_size: .; cdr3_nt: TGCGCCAGCAGCTTGGTTCGGACAGGGGTCGGGGAGCTGTTTTTT; cdr3_aa: CASSLVRTGVGELFF
d_call: .; v_call: TRBV7-9; cdr3_length: 15; j_call: TRBJ2-1; clone_size: .; cdr3_nt: TGTGCCAGCAGCCCCCCGGGAAACTCCTACAATGAGCAGTTCTTC; cdr3_aa: CASSPPGNSYNEQFF
d_call: .; v_call: TRBV6-5; cdr3_length: 15; j_call: TRBJ2-7; clone_size: .; cdr3_nt: TGTGCCGGCAGTCCCAATGACTTGTTGACCTACGAGCAGTACTTC; cdr3_aa: CAGSPNDLLTYEQYF
d_call: .; v_call: TRBV6-6; cdr3_length: 16; j_call: TRBJ1-4; clone_size: .; cdr3_nt: TGTGCCAGCAGTTACCAGGCAGCTGCAACTAATGAAAAACTGTTTTTT; cdr3_aa: CASSYQAAATNEKLFF
d_call: TRBD2; v_call: TRBV6-5; cdr3_length: 14; j_call: TRBJ2-3; clone_size: .; cdr3_nt: TGTGCCAGCGGCCGGGGGGGCACGACAGATACGCAGTATTTT; cdr3_aa: CASGRGGTTDTQYF